Listed here are 8 T cell receptor beta chains from one sample, sequenced in a study of T cell responses to AZD1222 COVID-19 vaccine (TCRdb year 2021). The time point label, read with the paper, signifies: about 28 days (+/-7) after the second vaccine dose. The library came from the immunoSEQ multiplex PCR assay. The table was pulled from immuneACCESS by TCRdb, which kept in-frame rearrangements only. Such tables lose some clones; where checked, under half of the loss comes from unresolved V genes, and the rest has no known cause. The sample table holds 99,000 or so clones, of which about 88% were seen once. Clones ranked in the top ten supply about two fifths of the sample. The specimen was peripheral blood, collected 28 days after the second AZD1222 dose. The receptors derive from an adult who received the AZD1222 COVID-19 vaccine.

This sequence joins TRBV7-2 and TRBJ2-6; possibly TRBD2 for D (5 bases). Germline V gene sequence: CDR1 SGHTA, CDR2 FQGNSA. The CDR3 has 15 residues. Trimming took 6 bases from V and 0 from J, leaving 9 bases between them. In DNA, the CDR3 is TGTGCCAGCAGTGAGGGTCACTCTGGGGCCAACGTCCTGACTTTC. It specifies CASSEGHSGANVLTF.

This chain connects TRBV13 to TRBJ1-2; the D is unclear. The CDR3 sequence is 14 residues long. V was pared by 5 bases and J by 8 bases, with 18 bases between. Germline lookup yields CDR1 PRHDT and CDR2 FYEKMQ (reference sequence). The CDR3 reads CASSPGRAVWGYTF. The CDR3 nucleotides are TGTGCCAGCAGCCCCGGACGGGCGGTGTGGGGCTACACCTTC.

This clone has just one count. This chain links TRBV10-3 with TRBJ1-1, with TRBD1 matching over 7 bases. The CDR3 is made up of 11 amino acids. V lost 9 bases and J lost 6; bases outside the gene matches: 4. Germline CDR1 reads ENHRY; CDR2 reads SYGVKD. This chain's CDR3 is CAIGRGSEAFF. The DNA of the CDR3 is TGTGCCATTGGCAGGGGGTCTGAAGCTTTCTTT.

This rearrangement joins TRBV29-1 to TRBJ1-1; possible D gene TRBD1, 6 bases. The CDR3 is 12 amino acids. Germline V gene data show CDR1 as SQVTM and CDR2 as ANQGSEA. V was clipped by 5 bases and J by 4 bases, with 11 bases between them. The chain's CDR3 is CSVSGVGTEAFF. The CDR3 DNA follows: TGCAGCGTTTCAGGGGTTGGCACTGAAGCTTTCTTT.

The chain is built from TRBV6-5 and TRBJ2-7; TRBD1 matches at 9 bases. Trimming removed 8 bases from V and 5 bases from J; junction bases left unmatched: 10. CDR1 is MNHEY and CDR2 is SVGAGI in the germline V gene. The CDR3 runs to 14 residues. CDR3 loop: CASGNIQGANEQYF. The CDR3 DNA reads as TGTGCCAGCGGGAACATACAGGGGGCCAACGAGCAGTACTTC.

J is TRBJ1-5 and V is TRBV5-1, with a weak D call TRBD1 (5 bases). This CDR3 is 13 amino acids long. Germline values: CDR1 SGHRS, CDR2 YFSETQ. V lost 6 bases and J 3 bases, leaving 10 bases between the germline ends. CDR3 protein: CASNSGTNQPQHF. DNA of the CDR3: TGCGCCAGCAATAGCGGGACCAATCAGCCCCAGCATTTT.

This clone was recorded once. DNA of the CDR3: TGTGCCAGCAGGGGGGCTAGCGGGAGTGTTGCTGAGCAGTTCTTC. Protein: CASRGASGSVAEQFF. The genes are TRBV14 and TRBJ2-1, with TRBD2 identical over 10 bases. Germline lookup yields CDR1 SGHDN and CDR2 FVKESK. The V gene end was trimmed by 6 bases and the J gene end by 9 bases; junction bases not matched to a gene: 11. CDR3 length: 15 amino acids.

The chain carries TRBV6-5 and TRBJ2-1, with 13 bases that match TRBD2. CDR1 and CDR2 from the germline V gene are MNHEY and SVGAGI. The CDR3 loop spans 15 amino acids. V gave up 6 bases and J gave up 8 bases; unmatched junction bases: 7. The CDR3 spells CASSTGLAGDHEQFF. Written as DNA, the CDR3 is TGTGCCAGCAGCACCGGACTAGCGGGAGACCATGAGCAGTTCTTC.